The T cell receptor beta chain under discussion was sequenced for a study of blood T cells in healthy people across ages. The germline V gene has CDR1 SGHDN and CDR2 FVKESK. This CDR3 is 15 amino acids long. The V end lost 3 bases, the J end lost 3 bases, and 14 bases lay between the germline ends. This clonotype came up a few times. Its matching antigen is unknown. Study findings and constraints: The donors' CMV status was not determined, possibly confounding changes in expanded clonotypes.

The use of a sample-barcoded 5' primer and a J-beta primer mix characterized a second PCR of roughly 6 to 11 cycles. Using its own MiXCR run on the 5' RACE reads, TCRdb lists one record per CDR3 protein. The repertoire has 850,000 to 1,000,000 distinct CDR3 sequences, around 54% of them found once; the top ten carry around a fifth. The clonotype originates from a woman aged 55-70 years in good health. The chain has TRBV14 and TRBJ1-2; a weak D match, TRBD1 (6 bases). Sample: blood. The CDR3 spells CASSQAPGDYYGYTF. Written as DNA, the CDR3 is TGTGCCAGCAGCCAGGCACCAGGGGACTACTATGGCTACACCTTC.